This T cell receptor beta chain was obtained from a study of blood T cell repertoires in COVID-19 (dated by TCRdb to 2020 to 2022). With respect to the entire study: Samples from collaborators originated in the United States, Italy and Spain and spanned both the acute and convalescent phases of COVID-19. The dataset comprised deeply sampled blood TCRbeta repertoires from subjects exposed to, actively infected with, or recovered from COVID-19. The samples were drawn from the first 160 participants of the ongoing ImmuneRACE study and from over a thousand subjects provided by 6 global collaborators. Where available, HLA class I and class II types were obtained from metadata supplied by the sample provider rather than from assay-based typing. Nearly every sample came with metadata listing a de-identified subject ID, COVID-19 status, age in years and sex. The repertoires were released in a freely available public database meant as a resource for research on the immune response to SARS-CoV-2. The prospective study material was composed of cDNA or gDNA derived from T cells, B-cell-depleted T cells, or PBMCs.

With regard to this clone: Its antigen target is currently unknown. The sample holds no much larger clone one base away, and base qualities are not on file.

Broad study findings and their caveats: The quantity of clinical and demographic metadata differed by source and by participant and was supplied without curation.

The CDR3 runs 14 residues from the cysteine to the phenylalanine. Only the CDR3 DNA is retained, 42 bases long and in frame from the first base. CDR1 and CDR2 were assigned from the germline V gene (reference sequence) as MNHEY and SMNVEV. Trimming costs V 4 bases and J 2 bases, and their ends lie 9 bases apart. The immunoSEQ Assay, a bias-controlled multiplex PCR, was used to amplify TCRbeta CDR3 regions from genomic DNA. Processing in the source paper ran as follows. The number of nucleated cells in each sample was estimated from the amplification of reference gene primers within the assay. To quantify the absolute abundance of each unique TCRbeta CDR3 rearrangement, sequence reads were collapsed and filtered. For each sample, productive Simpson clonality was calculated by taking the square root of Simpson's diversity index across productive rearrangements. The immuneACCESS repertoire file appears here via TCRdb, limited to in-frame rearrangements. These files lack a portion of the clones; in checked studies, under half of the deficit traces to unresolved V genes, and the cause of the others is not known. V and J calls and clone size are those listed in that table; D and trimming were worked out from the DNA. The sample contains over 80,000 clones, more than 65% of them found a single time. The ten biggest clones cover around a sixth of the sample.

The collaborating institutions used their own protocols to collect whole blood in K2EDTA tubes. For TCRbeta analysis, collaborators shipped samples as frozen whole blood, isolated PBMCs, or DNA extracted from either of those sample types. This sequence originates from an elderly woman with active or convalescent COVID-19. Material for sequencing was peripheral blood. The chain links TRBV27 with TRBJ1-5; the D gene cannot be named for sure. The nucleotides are TGTGCCAGCAGTTCGTCCCCTCGCAATCAGCCCCAGCATTTT. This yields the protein CASSSSPRNQPQHF.